A single sample gave rise to the 30 T cell receptor beta chains below, sequenced in a study of blood T cell repertoires in COVID-19. Only in-frame clones appear in the TCRdb table, and some are missing; sequencing was by immunoSEQ multiplex PCR. The table has 40,000 to 45,000 clones, around 92% seen once. Material: peripheral blood. The receptor set was obtained from a human donor in a cohort sampled during active COVID-19.

This clone was found once. The chain couples TRBV21-1 to TRBJ1-1; the tabulated D call, TRBD1, remains unverified against the DNA. TRBV21-1 is a pseudogene. This CDR3 spans 14 amino acids. CDR3 region: CASSNTGLGTEAFF. The CDR3 DNA reads as TGTGCCAGCAGCAATACAGGGCTTGGGACTGAAGCTTTCTTT.

This rearrangement joins TRBV7-8 to TRBJ2-5; D is perhaps TRBD2 (5 bases). V lost 1 base and J lost 5, with 14 bases in between. CDR1 is SGHVS, CDR2 FQNEAQ, per germline. CDR3 length equals 15 residues. CDR3 sequence reads: CASSLGRRGLETQYF. The CDR3 bases are TGTGCCAGCAGCTTAGGTCGTCGGGGTTTGGAGACCCAGTACTTC.

DNA for the CDR3: TGTGCCAGCAGCTTTCAGACTTATAATTCACCCCTCCACTTT. This translates into CASSFQTYNSPLHF. This chain joins TRBV7-2 and TRBJ1-6; D not certain. Looked up from germline, CDR1 is SGHTA and CDR2 is FQGNSA. The CDR3 runs 14 residues. V shed 3 bases and J shed 4 bases, with 7 bases lying between them.

This chain links TRBV10-1 with TRBJ1-2; D ambiguous. This CDR3 comprises 15 residues. Germline CDR1 is WNHNN and CDR2 is SYGVQD (reference sequence). Between the trimmed V and J ends, which lost 6 bases and 4 bases, there was a span of 18 bases. The CDR3 DNA reads TGCGCCAGCAGACAGTTGGTCTTCATTACCTATGGCTACACCTTC. Translated, it gives CASRQLVFITYGYTF.

This chain uses TRBV2 with TRBJ1-3; 8 bases map to TRBD1. The junction had 3 bases not matched to a gene; V was cut back by 5 bases and J by 0 bases. The CDR3 runs to 15 residues. Germline-derived CDR1 and CDR2 are SNHLY and FYNNEI. This CDR3 is CASSWTGNSGNTIYF. DNA of the CDR3: TGTGCCAGCAGTTGGACAGGGAACTCTGGAAACACCATATATTTT.

The rearrangement uses TRBV3-1 (or the pseudogene TRBV3-2) and TRBJ1-2, with D perhaps TRBD1 (6 bases). With 6 bases removed from V and 4 bases from J, the gap between germline ends came to 18 bases. This CDR3 has 15 amino acids. In germline, CDR1 is LGHDT, CDR2 YNNKEL (reference sequence). CDR3 in DNA: TGTGCCAGCAGTACAGCAGGGGAACGGGGCTATGGCTACACCTTC. Its protein is CASSTAGERGYGYTF.

CDR3: CASAPGLAGGEQFF. The CDR3 DNA is TGTGCCAGTGCGCCCGGCCTAGCGGGGGGGGAGCAGTTCTTC. This sequence joins TRBV2 and TRBJ2-1; TRBD2 matches at 12 bases. CDR3 length: 14 residues. J was trimmed by 10 bases and V by 9 bases; bases with no gene match: 10. The germline V gene encodes CDR1 SNHLY and CDR2 FYNNEI.

This rearrangement joins TRBV5-8 to TRBJ1-2; possibly TRBD1 for D (5 bases). V gave up 6 bases and J gave up 7 bases, with 19 bases separating them. This CDR3 region has 14 residues. In germline, CDR1 is SGHTS, CDR2 YDEGEE. CDR3 DNA: TGTGCCAGCACCCCTCGATATGCGGGGGGTGGCTACACCTTC. It translates to CASTPRYAGGGYTF.

The chain links TRBV6-5 to TRBJ2-7, with 10 bases identical to TRBD2. This CDR3 spans 16 amino acids. With V trimmed by 2 bases and J by 0 bases, 4 bases remained unmatched. Germline CDR1 MNHEY, CDR2 SVGAGI. The CDR3 is CASSYAASGSSYEQYF. The CDR3 DNA follows: TGTGCCAGCAGTTACGCGGCTAGCGGGAGCTCCTACGAGCAGTACTTC.

The chain employs TRBV18 and TRBJ1-2; D remains ambiguous. With 1 base removed from V and 4 bases from J, the gap between germline ends came to 13 bases. Germline V gene sequence: CDR1 KGHSH, CDR2 LQKENI. CDR3 length equals 15 residues. The chain's CDR3 is CASSPQEVGSYGYTF. Written as DNA, the CDR3 is TGTGCCAGCTCACCACAGGAGGTAGGGAGCTATGGCTACACCTTC. Using reference TRBV18 and TRBJ1-2 for the parts outside the CDR3, the full variable domain is NAGVMQNPRHLVRRRGQEARLRCSPMKGHSHVYWYRQLPEEGLKFMVYLQKENIIDESGMPKERFSAEFPKEGPSILRIQQVVRGDSAAYFCASSPQEVGSYGYTFGSGTRLTVV.

This clone was detected once. The rearrangement joins TRBV15 to TRBJ1-5; D is unresolved. The CDR3 has 13 amino acids. V gave up 1 base and J gave up 5 bases, with 6 bases separating them. Germline loops: CDR1 LNHNV, CDR2 YYDKDF (reference sequence). The CDR3 region is CATSRVGDQPQHF. CDR3 DNA sequence: TGTGCCACCAGCAGAGTGGGAGATCAGCCCCAGCATTTT.

The sample holds one count of this clone. The chain combines TRBV18 with TRBJ2-7; D gene ambiguous. From germline, CDR1 is KGHSH and CDR2 LQKENI. The V end lost 3 bases, the J end lost 3 bases, and 9 bases lay between the germline ends. CDR3 size: 13 residues. The CDR3 reads CASSPASNYEQYF. CDR3 coding DNA: TGTGCCAGCTCACCGGCTTCCAACTACGAGCAGTACTTC.

V gene TRBV5-1 combines with J gene TRBJ2-3; 11 bases match TRBD2. Germline trimming cut 2 bases from V and 5 bases from J; bases unmatched to any gene: 10. CDR1 is SGHRS and CDR2 is YFSETQ in the germline V gene. CDR3 length: 17 residues. The CDR3 DNA sequence: TGCGCCAGCAGCTTCTCGATACTAGCGGGGGCGGGAGATACGCAGTATTTT. It yields the protein CASSFSILAGAGDTQYF.

The chain is built from TRBV7-2 and TRBJ2-1, with D possibly matching TRBD2 (5 bases). The length of the CDR3 is 13 residues. CDR1 and CDR2 (germline): SGHTA, FQGNSA. V dropped 5 bases and J dropped 10 bases, with 15 bases sitting between them. CDR3 nucleotide sequence: TGTGCCAGCAGCCCCCACACTAGATACGAGCAGTTCTTC. This translates into CASSPHTRYEQFF.

This chain connects TRBV30 to TRBJ2-1; 10 bases agree with TRBD2. CDR1 is GTSNPN and CDR2 is SVGIG in the germline V gene (reference sequence). V lost 2 bases, J lost 8 bases, and 6 bases stayed unmatched. CDR3 length equals 14 residues. CDR3 in amino acids: CAWSRLAGVDEQFF. CDR3 bases: TGTGCCTGGAGTAGGCTAGCGGGAGTGGATGAGCAGTTCTTC.

This chain joins TRBV5-4 and TRBJ2-1, with 7 bases lining up with TRBD1. Germline trimming cut 0 bases from V and 4 bases from J; bases unmatched to any gene: 4. Germline lookup yields CDR1 SGHNT and CDR2 YYREEE (reference sequence). CDR3 size: 15 residues. The DNA of the CDR3 is TGTGCCAGCAGCTTGGTGGGACAGAGTTACAATGAGCAGTTCTTC. Amino acids: CASSLVGQSYNEQFF.

The CDR3 here is CASSVRPLRTEAFF. The CDR3 bases are TGTGCCAGCAGCGTAAGACCCCTGAGGACTGAAGCTTTCTTT. V and J are TRBV9 and TRBJ1-1; unclear D gene. Trimming cost V 1 base and J 5 bases, with 12 bases left between them. Germline CDR1 and CDR2: SGDLS and YYNGEE. The CDR3 contains 14 residues.

Remarks on this clone: Relative to the germline gene, one junction end is altered; a read error may explain this. The chain has TRBV6-2 or TRBV6-3 and TRBJ1-2, with 10 bases identical to TRBD1. CDR3 length: 16 amino acids. Germline loops: CDR1 MNHEY, CDR2 SVGEGT. CDR3 coding DNA: TGTGCCAGCAGTTCGGAACCGGGACAGGGGAGGGATGGCTACGCCTTC. This gives the protein CASSSEPGQGRDGYAF.

V is TRBV5-1 and J is TRBJ1-6; D not certain. V was trimmed by 0 bases and J by 9 bases, leaving 19 bases between them. The germline V gene has CDR1 SGHRS and CDR2 YFSETQ. The CDR3 has 17 residues. CDR3 protein: CASSLAAGFLLGSPLHF. The CDR3 coding sequence is TGCGCCAGCAGCTTGGCGGCAGGATTCTTGTTGGGTTCACCCCTCCACTTT.

J is TRBJ2-1 and V is TRBV11-2; the match to TRBD2 covers 7 bases. The CDR3 runs 16 residues. The germline V gene encodes CDR1 SGHAT and CDR2 FQNNGV. Trimming took 3 bases from V and 7 from J; bases not matched to a gene: 12. The CDR3 DNA sequence: TGTGCCAGCAGCTTCGTGGGAGGACTAGTGTTGAATGAGCAGTTCTTC. Its translation: CASSFVGGLVLNEQFF. The whole variable domain, remainder taken from reference TRBV11-2 and TRBJ2-1, is EAGVAQSPRYKIIEKRQSVAFWCNPISGHATLYWYQQILGQGPKLLIQFQNNGVVDDSQLPKDRFSAERLKGVDSTLKIQPAKLEDSAVYLCASSFVGGLVLNEQFFGPGTRLTVL.

The chain combines TRBV30 with TRBJ2-7; 8 bases line up with TRBD1. The V gene's germline CDR1 is GTSNPN and CDR2 SVGIG (reference sequence). Trimming cost V 0 bases and J 2 bases; bases outside gene matches: 6. This CDR3 has 15 amino acids. The CDR3 sequence is CAWSVRGQVTYEQYF. CDR3 bases: TGTGCCTGGAGTGTGAGGGGACAGGTAACCTACGAGCAGTACTTC.

Regarding this clone: One end of the junction does not line up with germline, which may come from a read error. The rearrangement uses TRBV9 and TRBJ1-1, with a weak D call TRBD1 (6 bases). Per germline, CDR1 SGDLS and CDR2 YYNGEE. The CDR3 runs to 14 residues. CDR3 bases: TGTGCCAGCAACGTAGGGGGAGACACCCACGAAGCTTTCTTT. Protein product: CASNVGGDTHEAFF.

The chain employs TRBV6-2 or TRBV6-3 and TRBJ1-3; D may be TRBD1 (6 bases). The CDR3 has 16 amino acids. Deletions cut 6 bases from V and 0 bases from J, with 15 bases between. CDR1 is MNHEY, CDR2 SVGEGT, per germline. The CDR3 spells CASSKDSRTSGNTIYF. CDR3 nucleotide sequence: TGTGCCAGCAGCAAGGACAGCCGAACCTCTGGAAACACCATATATTTT.

The V call is TRBV24-1, the J call TRBJ2-1; TRBD2 matches at 12 bases. Germline lookup yields CDR1 KGHDR and CDR2 SFDVKD. The length of the CDR3 is 14 residues. Germline trimming cut 6 bases from V and 9 bases from J; bases unmatched to any gene: 5. CDR3 coding DNA: TGTGCCACCAGTCCTAGCGGGAGGGCTAGTGAGCAGTTCTTC. It encodes CATSPSGRASEQFF.

The chain uses TRBV5-4 and TRBJ2-2, with D unresolved. The length of the CDR3 is 14 residues. Trimming took off 2 bases at V and 1 base at J, with 6 bases between the two ends. The germline V gene encodes CDR1 SGHNT and CDR2 YYREEE (reference sequence). CDR3 in DNA: TGTGCCAGCAGCTTAAGAGTGAACACCGGGGAGCTGTTTTTT. This sequence encodes CASSLRVNTGELFF.

This clone was seen once. CDR3 coding DNA: TGTGCCAGCAGCGGCGGGGATAGTAGCGCGTACGAGCAGTACTTC. As protein: CASSGGDSSAYEQYF. The V gene is TRBV9, the J gene TRBJ2-7; TRBD2 might be the D (6 bases). Germline CDR1 and CDR2: SGDLS and YYNGEE. The CDR3 loop spans 15 amino acids. Deletions cut 3 bases from V and 4 bases from J, with 17 bases between.

The rearrangement links TRBV2 to TRBJ1-1; D is possibly TRBD1 (6 bases). In germline, CDR1 is SNHLY, CDR2 FYNNEI. CDR3 length: 14 amino acids. With 4 bases removed from V and 8 bases from J, the gap between germline ends came to 17 bases. The CDR3 spells CASSVDRRIVEAFF. The CDR3 DNA sequence: TGTGCCAGCAGTGTAGACAGGAGGATCGTGGAAGCTTTCTTT.

The chain employs TRBV28 and TRBJ2-7; 10 bases match TRBD2. This CDR3 has 15 amino acids. The trim removed 3 bases at V and 5 bases at J, leaving 7 bases unmatched. CDR1 MDHEN and CDR2 SYDVKM come from the germline V gene. This CDR3 is CASSLGLAGVNEQYF. The CDR3, as DNA: TGTGCCAGCAGTTTGGGCCTAGCGGGAGTCAACGAGCAGTACTTC.

J is TRBJ1-6 and V is TRBV7-2, with D possibly TRBD1 on 5 matching bases. Germline V gene data show CDR1 as SGHTA and CDR2 as FQGNSA. This CDR3 is 13 amino acids long. The V end was cut by 2 bases, the J end by 11 bases, with 10 bases between. CDR3 amino acids: CASSLTRVPPLHF. The CDR3 nucleotides read TGTGCCAGCAGCTTAACCAGGGTGCCACCCCTCCACTTT.

This clone was counted a few times. The V and J genes are TRBV29-1 and TRBJ2-7; 9 bases match TRBD1. The CDR3 sequence is 12 residues long. Germline V CDR1 and CDR2: SQVTM, ANQGSEA. Trimming took 7 bases from V and 7 from J; bases not matched to a gene: 8. The CDR3 region has the DNA TGCAGCGCAACAGGGGGCTCGGGGGAGCAGTACTTC. Its protein is CSATGGSGEQYF.